This TCR beta chain appears in the sequencing data of a study of Tregs in tolerant kidney transplant recipients. The overall study: Mixed chimerism was transient after nonmyeloablative marrow transplants from related graft donors. General study results and limits: Tregs expanded with activated donor B cells seemed most donor-specific. Donor-specific Treg expansion exceeded global Treg expansion in tolerant patients, suggesting antigen drive.

Clones were read by immunoSEQ multiplex PCR, and TCRdb kept only the in-frame ones, dropping some. The sample includes around 15,000 clones, around 77% seen only once; the top ten take approximately 1.7%. V dropped 5 bases and J dropped 8 bases, with 19 bases sitting between them. Germline CDR1 SGDLS, CDR2 YYNGEE. The CDR3 extends over 15 amino acids. Sample share makes this clone medium-sized. Its antigen is not identified. Unstimulated regulatory T cells (CD4+CD25+CD127-), CD4+CD25- non-regulatory cells, CD4 and CD8 cells were FACS-sorted from thawed PBMCs. The receptor's source is a human donor who received a combined kidney and bone marrow transplant. The sequencing used Tregs from blood, collected before the transplant. V usage is TRBV9 and J usage is TRBJ1-4; no reliable D call. The CDR3 DNA reads TGTGCCAGCAGTCGTAACCCCTCGAGGGAGGAAAAACTGTTTTTT. It encodes CASSRNPSREEKLFF.